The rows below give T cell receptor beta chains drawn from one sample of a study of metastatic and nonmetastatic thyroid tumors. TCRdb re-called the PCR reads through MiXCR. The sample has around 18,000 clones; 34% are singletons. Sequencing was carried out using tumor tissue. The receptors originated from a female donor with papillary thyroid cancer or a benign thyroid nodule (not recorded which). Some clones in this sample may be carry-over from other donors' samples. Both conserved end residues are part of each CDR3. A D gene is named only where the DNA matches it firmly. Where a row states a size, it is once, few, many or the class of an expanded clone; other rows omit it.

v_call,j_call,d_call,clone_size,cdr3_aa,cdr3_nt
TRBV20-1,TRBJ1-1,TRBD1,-,CSASCLGTGGAEAFF,TGCAGTGCTAGTTGTCTTGGGACAGGGGGCGCGGAAGCCTTCTTT
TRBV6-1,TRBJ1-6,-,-,CASSPGMSGTPLHF,TGTGCCAGCAGCCCAGGAATGTCGGGTACACCCCTCCACTTT
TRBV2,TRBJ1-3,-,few,CASRLPSSGNTIYF,TGTGCCAGCAGGCTACCGAGCTCTGGAAACACCATATATTTT
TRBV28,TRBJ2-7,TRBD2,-,CASRVSGRAHEQYF,TGTGCCAGCAGGGTTAGCGGGAGGGCCCACGAGCAGTACTTC
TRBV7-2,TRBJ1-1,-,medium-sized,CASSLEFRGAFF,TGTGCCAGCAGCTTAGAGTTCCGGGGAGCTTTCTTT
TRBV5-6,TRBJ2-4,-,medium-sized,CASSLEADRVAKNIQYF,TGTGCCAGCAGCTTGGAGGCGGACCGAGTAGCCAAAAACATTCAGTACTTC
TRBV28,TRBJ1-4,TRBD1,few,CASRLTGGREKLFF,TGTGCCAGCAGGTTAACAGGGGGCAGGGAAAAACTGTTTTTT
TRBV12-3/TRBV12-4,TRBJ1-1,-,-,CASSLGQAKRAFF,TGTGCCAGCAGTTTAGGGCAGGCAAAGAGAGCTTTCTTT
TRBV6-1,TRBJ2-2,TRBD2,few,CASSEYASGGVGTGELFF,TGTGCCAGCAGTGAATATGCTAGCGGGGGGGTGGGCACCGGGGAGCTGTTTTTT
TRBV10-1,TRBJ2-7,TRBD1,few,CASSAITGGPYEQYF,TGCGCCAGCAGTGCTATAACAGGGGGCCCCTACGAGCAGTACTTC
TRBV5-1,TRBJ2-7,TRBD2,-,CASSFILAGGVHEQYF,TGCGCCAGCAGCTTTATCCTAGCGGGGGGAGTCCACGAGCAGTACTTC
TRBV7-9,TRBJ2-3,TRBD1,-,CASSGRDRGDTQYF,TGTGCCAGCAGCGGTCGGGACAGGGGAGATACGCAGTATTTT
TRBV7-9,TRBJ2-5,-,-,CASSLAYSIQETQYF,TGTGCCAGCAGCTTAGCGTACTCAATACAAGAGACCCAGTACTTC
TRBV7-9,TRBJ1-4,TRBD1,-,CASSLGDSSAGEKLFF,TGTGCCAGCAGCTTAGGGGACAGCTCCGCGGGGGAAAAACTGTTTTTT
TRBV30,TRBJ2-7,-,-,CAWSVGHNPYGQYF,TGTGCCTGGAGTGTCGGACATAACCCCTACGGGCAGTACTTC
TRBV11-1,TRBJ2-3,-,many,CASSLGTWRGDTQYF,TGTGCCAGCAGCTTAGGGACTTGGAGGGGAGATACGCAGTATTTT
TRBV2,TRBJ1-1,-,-,CASSVDRPSNTEAFF,TGTGCCAGCAGTGTGGACAGACCCTCGAACACTGAAGCTTTCTTT
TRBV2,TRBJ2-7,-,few,CASTVGYEQYF,TGTGCCAGCACTGTCGGGTACGAGCAGTACTTC
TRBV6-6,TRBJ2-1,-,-,CASSYTTYNEQFF,TGTGCCAGCAGTTACACAACTTACAATGAGCAGTTCTTC
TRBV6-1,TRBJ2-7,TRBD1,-,CATTGGHEQYF,TGTGCCACGACAGGGGGCCACGAGCAGTACTTC
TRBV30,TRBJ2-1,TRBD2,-,CAGSGTSGQQFF,TGTGCCGGGTCCGGGACTAGCGGACAGCAGTTCTTC
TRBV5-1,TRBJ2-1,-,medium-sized,CASSLPRDTLNEQFF,TGCGCCAGCAGCTTACCAAGGGACACTTTAAATGAGCAGTTCTTC
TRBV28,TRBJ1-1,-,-,CASIIGAIPLGAFF,TGTGCCAGCATTATCGGGGCCATACCCCTGGGGGCTTTCTTT
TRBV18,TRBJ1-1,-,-,CASSPPGAVGAFF,TGTGCCAGCTCACCACCAGGGGCTGTTGGAGCTTTCTTT
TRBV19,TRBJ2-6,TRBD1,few,CASSTRGTGWYLGANVLTF,TGTGCCAGTAGTACGCGGGGGACAGGGTGGTATTTGGGGGCCAACGTCCTGACTTTC
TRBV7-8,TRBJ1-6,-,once,CASSLGQSSYNSPLHF,TGTGCCAGCAGCTTAGGGCAGAGCTCCTATAATTCACCCCTCCACTTT
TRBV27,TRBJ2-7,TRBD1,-,CASSLGRTGAIYEQYF,TGTGCCAGCAGTTTAGGCCGGACAGGGGCGATCTACGAGCAGTACTTC
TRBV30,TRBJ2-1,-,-,CAWSYRVSYNEQFF,TGTGCCTGGAGTTATCGCGTCTCCTACAATGAGCAGTTCTTC
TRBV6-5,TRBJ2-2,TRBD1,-,CASSSRGRNTGELFF,TGTGCCAGCAGTTCGAGGGGGCGGAACACCGGGGAGCTGTTTTTT
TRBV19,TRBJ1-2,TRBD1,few,CASSAGTGFMGYTF,TGTGCCAGTAGCGCCGGGACAGGTTTTATGGGCTACACCTTC
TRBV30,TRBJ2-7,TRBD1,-,CAWRATDRNRYEQYF,TGTGCCTGGAGGGCAACGGACAGGAATCGCTACGAGCAGTACTTC
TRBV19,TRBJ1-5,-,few,CASSMRINQPQHF,TGTGCCAGTAGTATGCGGATCAATCAGCCCCAGCATTTT
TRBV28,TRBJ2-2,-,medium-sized,CASRPRGGPTNTGELFF,TGTGCCAGCAGACCCCGTGGGGGGCCCACGAACACCGGGGAGCTGTTTTTT
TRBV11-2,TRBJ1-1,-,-,CASSLLGGVNTEAFF,TGTGCCAGCAGCCTCCTCGGCGGGGTGAACACTGAAGCTTTCTTT
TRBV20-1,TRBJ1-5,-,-,CSVQEDSNQPQHF,TGCAGTGTCCAGGAGGATAGCAATCAGCCCCAGCATTTT
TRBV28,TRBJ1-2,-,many,CASVSSGRDSYTF,TGTGCCAGCGTTTCCAGCGGCAGGGACTCCTACACCTTC
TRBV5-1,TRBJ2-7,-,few,CASSLGQSLDEQYF,TGCGCCAGCAGCTTGGGGCAGTCCCTCGACGAGCAGTACTTC
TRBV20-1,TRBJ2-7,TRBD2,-,CSATGLAGSYEQYF,TGCAGTGCGACCGGACTAGCGGGGAGCTACGAGCAGTACTTC
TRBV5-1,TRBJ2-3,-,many,CASSGQGAADTQYF,TGCGCCAGCAGCGGTCAGGGTGCTGCAGATACGCAGTATTTT
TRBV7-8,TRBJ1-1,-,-,CASSLAGSPSGAFF,TGTGCCAGCAGCTTAGCTGGGTCGCCTAGTGGTGCTTTCTTT
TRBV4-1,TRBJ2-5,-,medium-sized,CASSHGFPKGSQETQYF,TGCGCCAGCAGCCACGGTTTTCCTAAGGGCAGTCAAGAGACCCAGTACTTC
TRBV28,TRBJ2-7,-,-,CASRPYRGSYEQYF,TGTGCCAGCAGACCATATAGGGGGTCCTACGAGCAGTACTTC
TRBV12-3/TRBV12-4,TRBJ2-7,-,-,CASSLQGWVGGDNYEQYF,TGTGCCAGCAGTCTCCAGGGGTGGGTCGGTGGGGACAACTACGAGCAGTACTTC
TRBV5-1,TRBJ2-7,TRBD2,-,CASRTSGNYEQYF,TGCGCCAGCAGGACTAGCGGGAACTACGAGCAGTACTTC
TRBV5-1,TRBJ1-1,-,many,CASSVVGGLTEAFF,TGCGCCAGCAGCGTCGTAGGGGGACTGACTGAAGCTTTCTTT
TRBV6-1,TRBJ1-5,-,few,CASRGQAYSNQPQHF,TGTGCCAGCAGAGGTCAAGCGTATAGCAATCAGCCCCAGCATTTT
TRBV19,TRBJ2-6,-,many,CASSIAGGNSGANVLTF,TGTGCCAGTAGTATCGCAGGGGGGAACTCTGGGGCCAACGTCCTGACTTTC
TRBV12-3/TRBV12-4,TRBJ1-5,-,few,CASSRGASNQPQHF,TGTGCCAGCAGTCGAGGGGCAAGCAATCAGCCCCAGCATTTT
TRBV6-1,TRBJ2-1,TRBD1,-,CASSVRTGTNNEQFF,TGTGCCAGCAGTGTTAGGACAGGGACCAACAATGAGCAGTTCTTC
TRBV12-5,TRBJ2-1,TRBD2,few,CASGLTSGRNEQFF,TGTGCTAGTGGTCTGACTAGCGGACGCAATGAGCAGTTCTTC
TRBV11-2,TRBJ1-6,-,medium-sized,CASSPSTGFRNSPLHF,TGTGCCAGCAGCCCTAGCACAGGGTTTCGAAATTCACCCCTCCACTTT
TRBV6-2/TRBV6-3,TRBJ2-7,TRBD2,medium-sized,CASSQGTSGGPREQYF,TGTGCCAGCAGTCAAGGGACTAGCGGGGGCCCACGGGAGCAGTACTTC
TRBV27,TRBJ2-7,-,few,CASSPGTYEQYF,TGTGCCAGCAGCCCGGGAACCTACGAGCAGTACTTC